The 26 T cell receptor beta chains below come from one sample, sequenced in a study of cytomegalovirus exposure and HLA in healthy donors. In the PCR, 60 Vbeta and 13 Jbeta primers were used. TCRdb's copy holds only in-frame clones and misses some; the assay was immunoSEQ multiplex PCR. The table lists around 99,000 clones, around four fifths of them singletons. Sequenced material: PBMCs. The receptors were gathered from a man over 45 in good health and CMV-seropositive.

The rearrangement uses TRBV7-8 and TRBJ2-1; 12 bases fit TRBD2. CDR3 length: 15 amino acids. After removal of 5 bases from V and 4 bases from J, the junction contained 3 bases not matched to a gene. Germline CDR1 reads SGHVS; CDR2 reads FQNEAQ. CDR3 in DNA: TGTGCCAGCAGCGCAACTAGCGGGGGGTACAATGAGCAGTTCTTC. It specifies CASSATSGGYNEQFF.

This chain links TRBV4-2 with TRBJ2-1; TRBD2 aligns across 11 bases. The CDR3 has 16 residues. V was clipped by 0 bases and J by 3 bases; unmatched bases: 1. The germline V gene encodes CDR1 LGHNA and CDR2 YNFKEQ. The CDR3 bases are TGTGCCAGCAGCCAAGAGCTAGCGGGGGGCTACAATGAGCAGTTCTTC. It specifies CASSQELAGGYNEQFF.

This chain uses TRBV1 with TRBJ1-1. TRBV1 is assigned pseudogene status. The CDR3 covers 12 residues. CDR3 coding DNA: TGCACCAGCCCGGACGGGGGCACTGAAGCTTTCTTT. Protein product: CTSPDGGTEAFF.

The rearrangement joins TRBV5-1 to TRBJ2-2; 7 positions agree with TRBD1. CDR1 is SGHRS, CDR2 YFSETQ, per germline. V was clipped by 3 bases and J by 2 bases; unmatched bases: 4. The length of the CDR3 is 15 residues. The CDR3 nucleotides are TGCGCCAGCAGCTCGGGGACAGTCAACACCGGGGAGCTGTTTTTT. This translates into CASSSGTVNTGELFF.

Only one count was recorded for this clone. The CDR3 bases are TGTGCCAGCACCGAGGCGGCCGGGGAGCTGTTTTTT. It translates to CASTEAAGELFF. The chain couples TRBV7-3 to TRBJ2-2; no definite D call. The CDR3 is made up of 12 amino acids. Germline V gene lookup returns CDR1 SGHTA and CDR2 FQGTGA. V dropped 7 bases and J dropped 6 bases, with 9 bases sitting between them. Looking up the rest from reference TRBV7-3 and TRBJ2-2 gives the full variable domain: GAGVSQTPSNKVTEKGKYVELRCDPISGHTALYWYRQSLGQGPEFLIYFQGTGAADDSGLPNDRFFAVRPEGSVSTLKIQRTERGDSAVYLCASTEAAGELFFGEGSRLTVL.

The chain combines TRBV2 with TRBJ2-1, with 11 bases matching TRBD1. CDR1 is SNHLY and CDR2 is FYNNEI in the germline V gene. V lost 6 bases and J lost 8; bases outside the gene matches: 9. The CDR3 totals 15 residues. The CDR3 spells CASRARTGGYDEQFF. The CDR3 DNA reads TGTGCCAGCAGGGCCAGGACAGGGGGCTATGATGAGCAGTTCTTC.

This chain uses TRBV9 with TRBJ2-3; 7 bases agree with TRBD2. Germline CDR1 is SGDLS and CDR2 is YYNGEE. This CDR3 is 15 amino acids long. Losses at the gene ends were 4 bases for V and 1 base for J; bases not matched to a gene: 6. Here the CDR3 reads CASSPRAGGTDTQYF. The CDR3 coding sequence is TGTGCCAGCAGCCCCCGTGCGGGGGGCACAGATACGCAGTATTTT.

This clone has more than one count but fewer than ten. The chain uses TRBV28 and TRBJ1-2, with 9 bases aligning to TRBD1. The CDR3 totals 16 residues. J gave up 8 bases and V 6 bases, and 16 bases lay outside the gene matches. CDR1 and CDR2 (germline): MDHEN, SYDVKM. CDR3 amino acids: CASSPGTGLLVEGYTF. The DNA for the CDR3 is TGTGCCAGCAGCCCCGGGACAGGGCTGCTGGTAGAGGGCTACACCTTC.

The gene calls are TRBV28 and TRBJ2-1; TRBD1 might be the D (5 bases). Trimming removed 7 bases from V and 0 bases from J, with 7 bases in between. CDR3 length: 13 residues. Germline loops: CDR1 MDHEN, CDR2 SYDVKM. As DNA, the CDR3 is TGTGCCAGCATGCAGGGCTCCTACAATGAGCAGTTCTTC. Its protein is CASMQGSYNEQFF.

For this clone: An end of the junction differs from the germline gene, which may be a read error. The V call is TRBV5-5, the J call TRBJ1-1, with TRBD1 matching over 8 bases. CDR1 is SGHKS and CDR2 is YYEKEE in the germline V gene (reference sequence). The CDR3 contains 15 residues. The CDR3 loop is CASSQDRVWNTEAFF. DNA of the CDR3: TGCGCCAGCAGCCAGGACAGGGTATGGAACACTGAAGCTTTCTTT.

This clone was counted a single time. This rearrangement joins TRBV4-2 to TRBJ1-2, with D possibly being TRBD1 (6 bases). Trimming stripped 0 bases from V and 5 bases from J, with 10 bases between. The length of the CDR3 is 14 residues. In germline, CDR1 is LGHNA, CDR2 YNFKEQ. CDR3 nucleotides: TGTGCCAGCAGCCAAGATTGGACAGCTTATGGCTACACCTTC. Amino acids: CASSQDWTAYGYTF.

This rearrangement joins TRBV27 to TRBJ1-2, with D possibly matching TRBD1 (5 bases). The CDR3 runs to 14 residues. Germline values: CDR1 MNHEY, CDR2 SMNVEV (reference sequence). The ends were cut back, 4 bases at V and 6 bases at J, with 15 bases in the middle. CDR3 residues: CASSWGLGQDGYTF. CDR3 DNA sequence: TGTGCCAGCAGTTGGGGCTTGGGGCAGGATGGCTACACCTTC.

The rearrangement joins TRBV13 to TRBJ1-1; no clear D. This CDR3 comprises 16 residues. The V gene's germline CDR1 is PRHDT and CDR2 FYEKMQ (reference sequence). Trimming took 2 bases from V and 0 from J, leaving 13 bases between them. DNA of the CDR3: TGTGCCAGCAGCTTAAGACACCTTACCATGAACACTGAAGCTTTCTTT. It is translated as CASSLRHLTMNTEAFF.

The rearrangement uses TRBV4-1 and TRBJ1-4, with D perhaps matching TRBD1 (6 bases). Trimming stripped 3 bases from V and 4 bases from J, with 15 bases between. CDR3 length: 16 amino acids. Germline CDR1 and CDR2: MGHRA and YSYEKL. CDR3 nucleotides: TGCGCCAGCAGCCAGGAACAGGGCGACCGTAATGAAAAACTGTTTTTT. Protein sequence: CASSQEQGDRNEKLFF.

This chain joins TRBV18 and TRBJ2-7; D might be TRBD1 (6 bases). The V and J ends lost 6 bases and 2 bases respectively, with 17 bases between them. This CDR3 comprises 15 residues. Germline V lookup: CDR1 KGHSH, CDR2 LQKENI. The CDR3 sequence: CASSPRDTGPYEQYF. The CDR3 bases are TGTGCCAGCTCCCCTCGGGACACCGGGCCCTACGAGCAGTACTTC.

The chain's CDR3 is CASSGGTGGLYEQYF. CDR3 DNA: TGTGCCAGCTCAGGAGGGACAGGGGGTCTCTACGAGCAGTACTTC. The V call is TRBV18, the J call TRBJ2-7, with TRBD1 matching over 11 bases. V lost 5 bases and J lost 3; bases outside the gene matches: 6. CDR3 length equals 15 residues. Per germline, CDR1 KGHSH and CDR2 LQKENI.

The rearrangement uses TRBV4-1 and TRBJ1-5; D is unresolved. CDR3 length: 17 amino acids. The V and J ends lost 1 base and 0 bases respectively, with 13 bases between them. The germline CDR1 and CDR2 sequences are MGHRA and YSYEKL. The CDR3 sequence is CASSQVSPSYSNQPQHF. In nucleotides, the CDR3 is TGCGCCAGCAGCCAAGTTAGCCCCTCCTATAGCAATCAGCCCCAGCATTTT.

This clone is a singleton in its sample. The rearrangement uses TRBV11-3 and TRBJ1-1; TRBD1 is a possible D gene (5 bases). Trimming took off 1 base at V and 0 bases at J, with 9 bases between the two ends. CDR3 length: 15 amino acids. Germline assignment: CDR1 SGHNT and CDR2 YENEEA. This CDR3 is CASSLGGRMNTEAFF. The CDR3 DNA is TGTGCCAGCAGCTTAGGGGGCAGAATGAACACTGAAGCTTTCTTT.

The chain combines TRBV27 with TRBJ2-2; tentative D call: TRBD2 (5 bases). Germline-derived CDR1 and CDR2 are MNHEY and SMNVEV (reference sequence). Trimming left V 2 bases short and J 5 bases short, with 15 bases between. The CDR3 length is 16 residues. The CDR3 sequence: CASSLIPRAETGELFF. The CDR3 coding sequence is TGTGCCAGCAGTTTAATACCGAGGGCCGAGACCGGGGAGCTGTTTTTT.

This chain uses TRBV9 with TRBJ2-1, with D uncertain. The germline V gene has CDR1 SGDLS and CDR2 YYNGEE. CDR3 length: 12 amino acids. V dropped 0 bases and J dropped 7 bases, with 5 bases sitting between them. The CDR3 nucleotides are TGTGCCAGCAGCGTAGCTACGAATGAGCAGTTCTTC. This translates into CASSVATNEQFF.

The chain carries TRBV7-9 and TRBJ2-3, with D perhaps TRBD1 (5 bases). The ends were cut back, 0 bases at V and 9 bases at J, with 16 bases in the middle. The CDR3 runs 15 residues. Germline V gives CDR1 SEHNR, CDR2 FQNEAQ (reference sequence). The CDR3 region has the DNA TGTGCCAGCAGCTTAGCCTTAGGGCCCCAGGGCACGCAGTATTTT. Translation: CASSLALGPQGTQYF.

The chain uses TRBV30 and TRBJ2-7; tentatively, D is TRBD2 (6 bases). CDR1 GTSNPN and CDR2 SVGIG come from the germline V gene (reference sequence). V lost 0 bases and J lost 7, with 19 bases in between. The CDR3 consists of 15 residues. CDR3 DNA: TGTGCCTGGAGTGTCTTCCGGGACTTCAGTAGGGAGCAGTACTTC. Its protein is CAWSVFRDFSREQYF.

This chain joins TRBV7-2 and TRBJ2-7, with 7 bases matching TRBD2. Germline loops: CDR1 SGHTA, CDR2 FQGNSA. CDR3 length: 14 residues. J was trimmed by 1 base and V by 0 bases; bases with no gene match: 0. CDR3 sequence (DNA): TGTGCCAGCAGCTTAGCGGGGGGGTCCTACGAGCAGTACTTC. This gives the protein CASSLAGGSYEQYF.

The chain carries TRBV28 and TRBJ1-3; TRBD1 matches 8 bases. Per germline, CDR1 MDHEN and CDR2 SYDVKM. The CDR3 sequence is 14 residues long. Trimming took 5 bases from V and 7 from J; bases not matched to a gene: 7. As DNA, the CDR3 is TGTGCCAGCAGTGTGGACAGGGTAGGGAACACCATATATTTT. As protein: CASSVDRVGNTIYF.

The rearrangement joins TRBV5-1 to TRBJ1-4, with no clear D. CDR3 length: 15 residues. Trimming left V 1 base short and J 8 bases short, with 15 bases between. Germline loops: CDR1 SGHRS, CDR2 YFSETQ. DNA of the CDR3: TGCGCCAGCAGCTTGTTGGGAGGGTCTGGAGAAAAACTGTTTTTT. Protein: CASSLLGGSGEKLFF.

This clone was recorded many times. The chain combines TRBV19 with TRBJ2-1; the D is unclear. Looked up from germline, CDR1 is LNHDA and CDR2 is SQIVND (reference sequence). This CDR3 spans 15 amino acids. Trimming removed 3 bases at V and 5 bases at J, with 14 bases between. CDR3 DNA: TGTGCCAGTAGTATTGGCCCGCTCGAACACAATGAGCAGTTCTTC. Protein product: CASSIGPLEHNEQFF.